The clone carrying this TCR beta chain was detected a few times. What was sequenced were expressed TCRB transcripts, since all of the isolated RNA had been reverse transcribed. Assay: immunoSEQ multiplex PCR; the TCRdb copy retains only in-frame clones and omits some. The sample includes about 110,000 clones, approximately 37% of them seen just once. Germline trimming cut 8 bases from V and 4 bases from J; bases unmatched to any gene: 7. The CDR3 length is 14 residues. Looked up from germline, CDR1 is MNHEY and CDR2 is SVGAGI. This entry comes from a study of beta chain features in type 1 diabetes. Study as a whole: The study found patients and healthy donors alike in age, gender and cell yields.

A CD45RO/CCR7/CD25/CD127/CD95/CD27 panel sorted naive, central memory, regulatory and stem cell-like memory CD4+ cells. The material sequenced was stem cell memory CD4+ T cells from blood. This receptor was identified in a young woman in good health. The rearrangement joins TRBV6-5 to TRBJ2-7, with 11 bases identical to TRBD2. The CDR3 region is CASEAGTSGYEQYF. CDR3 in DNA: TGTGCCAGCGAGGCCGGGACTAGCGGATACGAGCAGTACTTC.